This T cell receptor (beta chain) is from a study of OX40 agonist ivuxolimab in advanced cancers. Study-level background: The study enrolled dose-escalation patients with hepatocellular carcinoma, melanoma, renal cell or head and neck cancer. Antecedent anti-PD-1, anti-PD-L1 or anti-CTLA-4 therapy was permissible, with roughly 40% having received some. Study conclusions and caveats: At doses 0.1 to 3.0 mg/kg, CD4+ and CD8+ clones expanded.

This clone has more than one count but fewer than ten. Its specificity is not known. The CDR3 runs 16 residues. CDR1 and CDR2 (germline): GTSNPN, SVGIG (reference sequence). Trimming took 3 bases from V and 4 from J; bases not matched to a gene: 13. Libraries were prepared by immunoSEQ multiplex PCR; TCRdb keeps only in-frame clonotypes and omits some of them. The sample lists approximately 100,000 clones, 70% to 85% seen once, with 3.5% to 4% in the top ten. The sequence came from an adult with an advanced solid tumor such as melanoma, head and neck, liver or kidney cancer. Specimen: CD4+ or CD8+ T cells sorted from blood, collected in a trial of the OX40 agonist ivuxolimab. The chain recombines TRBV30 with TRBJ2-7; the match to TRBD2 covers 9 bases. Written as DNA, the CDR3 is TGTGCCTGGAGCCCCCCCGGGATAGCGGGAGCATACGAGCAGTACTTC. Its translation: CAWSPPGIAGAYEQYF.